This T cell receptor beta chain was identified in a study of cytomegalovirus exposure and HLA in healthy donors (dated by TCRdb to about 2017). About the study as a whole: An earlier analysis of roughly 500 of the donors reported approximately 270 Gb of sequence data and 117 million unique TCR beta sequences from around 200 million T cells. Roughly 300 gigabases of sequencing data and roughly 80 million unique TCR sequences made up an early release that covered about 640 HLA-typed donors. Of the roughly 400 genotyped donors, 81% were placed in the genetic ancestry cluster associated with self-reported Caucasian donors. The study aimed to test whether cataloging public T cell receptors could reveal signatures of past pathogen exposure. Using immunosequencing, the study profiled T cell repertoires from roughly 650 subjects and related those repertoires to cytomegalovirus serostatus. A separate validation cohort of 100 to 150 different subjects was used in addition to the roughly 640-subject first cohort. The study combined high-throughput TCR immunosequencing, statistical association of individual TCRs with disease status, and machine learning to predict cytomegalovirus infection status. A later analysis re-examined previously published TCR beta repertoires from more than 600 donors and added high-resolution HLA genotyping to investigate patterns of TCR occurrence. Rather than using new phenotypic data, the later analysis identified candidate immune exposures from TCR beta sequences and from how often those sequences occurred across donors. An earlier analysis of 500 to 750 of the donors applied high-throughput TCR beta sequencing to assess whether each TCR beta V gene segment acted as functional or pseudogenic. Donor age, sex, ethnicity and CMV serostatus were compiled alongside the repertoire data. In a later genetic analysis, genome-wide SNP genotypes for about 65% of the roughly 700 donors were used, and that subset was treated as a discovery cohort. All discovery cohort repertoires had been generated on a single sequencing platform. Both class I and class II loci were covered by HLA typing, at four-digit resolution. Typing coverage differed by locus: A, B, C, DRB1 and DQB1 were typed in about 620-640 donors, DQA1 in about 500, DPA1 in approximately 610, and DPB1 in around 440. Roughly 5 DR-DQ haplotypes were handled as single units for association and clustering, since linkage in the cohort was strong. Among almost 400 genotyped donors of the cohort, an average of about 240,000 unique TCR beta nucleotide sequences were sequenced per donor, approximately 20% of them non-productive.

The library was made by the immunoSEQ multiplex PCR assay. A mixture of 60 forward primers for TCR Vbeta segments and 13 reverse primers for TCR Jbeta segments was used in the multiplex PCR. The CDR3 region of rearranged TCR beta genes was amplified from genomic DNA with a multiplex PCR assay. Amplified TCR beta libraries were sequenced as 87-base-pair reads on the Illumina HiSeq System. The source study handled its data this way. A later analysis counted about 76 million unique TCR beta chains across the roughly 700 repertoires, and around 12 million of these chains were shared by at least two donors. A nearest-neighbor algorithm error-corrected the raw reads and collapsed the reads into unique sequences, merging closely related sequences to remove PCR and sequencing errors. V, D and J gene segments were assigned by aligning CDR3 sequences to IMGT reference sequences. For a sequence to be retained, at least a six-nucleotide match to both a V gene segment and a J gene segment was required. Rearrangements were called productive when the CDR3 lacked stop codons and stayed in frame with V and J; all others were non-productive. Following IMGT convention, CDR3 was defined as the stretch from the second conserved V-encoded cysteine to the conserved J-encoded phenylalanine. The earlier analysis of 450 to 750 of the donors excluded any sequence lacking an unambiguous match to a single V gene segment. An earlier analysis of a few hundred of the donors called V segments functional above 56.7% productive rearrangements and segregating when the between-donor standard deviation exceeded 5%. To diagnose cytomegalovirus status from the catalog of TCR beta chain sequences, a statistical classification framework was built. In a later analysis, V and J genes were assigned by comparing TCR nucleotide sequences against IMGT/GENE-DB human TR gene sequences. The TCRdist pipeline was used in a later analysis to assign CDR3 sequences and most-parsimonious VDJ recombination scenarios. In a later analysis, every TCR beta chain was defined by the combination of its CDR3 amino acid sequence and its V-gene family, and reads without a unique V-gene family were dropped. A later analysis removed several hundred highly shared, low-generation-probability nucleotide sequences to deal with suspected cross-contamination and a sequencing artifact. In a later analysis, a clonal expansion index for each public chain was calculated from normalized within-repertoire ranks of inferred template counts. In a later analysis, generation probabilities were computed using a VDJ recombination model fitted to out-of-frame rearrangements, and the results were checked against IGoR. In a later analysis, hypergeometric tests were used to score TCR-TCR, TCR-HLA and TCR-CMV co-occurrence, with a repertoire-size bias correction applied to TCR pairs. In a later analysis, false discovery rates were estimated by permuting HLA or CMV assignments 20 times. In a later analysis, co-occurring TCRs were grouped using DBSCAN, with TCRdist sequence similarity added in when clustering inside HLA-allele-positive subsets. Repertoires with fewer than 30,000 or more than 120,000 public chains were left out of co-occurrence clustering, as were about five repertoires with anomalous nucleotide sharing. TCRdb limited this immuneACCESS table to in-frame rearrangements with V and J called. A share of clones is missing; checked studies link under half to unresolved V genes, and the rest is unexplained. D and trimming were read from the DNA, whereas the V and J calls and clone size are those reported in that table. Present in this sample are 150,000 to 250,000 clones, around three quarters of which were seen just once. The top ten clones comprise about 1.9% of the sample.

The paper as a whole reports these results and caveats: In a later genetic analysis, fewer N-insertions in productive TCRs were reported among donors in an Asian-associated ancestry cluster than the approximately 670-donor mean. In an earlier analysis of roughly 560 of the donors, most TCR beta V segments were observed in productive rearrangements about 87% or about 30% of the time, broadly matching IMGT annotations. Roughly uniform sequencing depth across donors was assumed in presence/absence analyses, although this assumption may not hold. A further reported finding was that TCR beta sequences accurately predicted the HLA-A and HLA-B alleles for most subjects in the first cohort. The earlier analysis of some 560 of the donors excluded seventeen rarely observed V segments, including chromosome 9 orphons, because counts were too low. A later analysis found that TCR association rates varied across HLA loci, with DRB1 alleles showing the most associated TCRs and HLA-C alleles the fewest. A cluster of highly shared sequence variants was judged likely to represent a technical artifact of the sequencing pipeline. Because HLA typing was unavailable for some donors at each locus, only the typed subset was used in association tests. A later genetic analysis associated a missense DCLRE1C variant with V-gene and J-gene trimming of TCR beta chains, and an independent cohort replicated the association. The study gave a list of more than 150 TCR beta chains associated with cytomegalovirus. Three of the identified cytomegalovirus-associated TCR beta chains were confirmed in vitro to be specific for cytomegalovirus antigens. A later analysis associated approximately 17,000 TCR beta sequences with specific HLA alleles at a false discovery rate of 0.05. Correlated functional status among segregating V segments might reflect linkage disequilibrium, but an unknown experimental factor could not be ruled out. A later analysis found that HLA-associated TCR beta chains were more clonally expanded and had lower generation probabilities than equally common non-associated chains. Several of the top co-occurrence clusters appeared to be linked to parvovirus B19, influenza, CMV and Epstein-Barr virus, according to a later analysis. The classifier was reported to diagnose cytomegalovirus status with high specificity and sensitivity in both the original and validation cohorts. While some public TCRs were present in many individuals, most TCR sequences turned up only very rarely across donors. According to a later analysis, most CMV-associated TCR beta chains appeared to be HLA-restricted, and the HLA associations seemed to be driven largely by CMV exposure. According to the authors, the approach could potentially be generalized to other disease states and immunological phenotypes. Assigning TCR associations to individual alleles was difficult when HLA alleles, especially DR and DQ, strongly co-occurred. For the cohort, immune exposure information was limited to CMV serostatus. Only TCR beta chains were sequenced in this cohort, and the absence of alpha or paired-chain data limited detectable features.

As for this clone: Its recognized antigen is unknown. Base qualities are not provided; no much larger clone lies one nucleotide away.

The cohort was made up of approximately 670 healthy bone marrow donors. All cohort members were sampled while nominally healthy, although unrecorded immune exposures were likely present. The donor was CMV seronegative and was included in the group of hundreds of seronegative cohort members. Every donor gave a peripheral blood sample, and the peripheral blood mononuclear cells from that sample were used for TCR beta sequencing. The Qiagen DNeasy Blood Extraction Kit was used to extract genomic DNA from the blood cell samples. This TCR was sampled from a man younger than 45 in good health and CMV-seronegative. What was sequenced was PBMCs.

The CDR3 is CASSLDGTGRSEAFF. The nucleotides read TGTGCCAGCAGCTTAGACGGGACAGGGAGGTCTGAAGCTTTCTTT. The rearranged chain carries TRBV11-2 and TRBJ1-1, and TRBD1 matches 9 of the central bases. From a lookup of the germline V gene, CDR1 and CDR2 are SGHAT and FQNNGV. V is trimmed back by 0 bases and J by 6 bases, and the junction contains 5 bases that no gene match accounts for. The CDR3 covers 15 residues, taking in both the cysteine and the phenylalanine. Here the CDR3 DNA is all that survives: 45 bases in frame from base 1.